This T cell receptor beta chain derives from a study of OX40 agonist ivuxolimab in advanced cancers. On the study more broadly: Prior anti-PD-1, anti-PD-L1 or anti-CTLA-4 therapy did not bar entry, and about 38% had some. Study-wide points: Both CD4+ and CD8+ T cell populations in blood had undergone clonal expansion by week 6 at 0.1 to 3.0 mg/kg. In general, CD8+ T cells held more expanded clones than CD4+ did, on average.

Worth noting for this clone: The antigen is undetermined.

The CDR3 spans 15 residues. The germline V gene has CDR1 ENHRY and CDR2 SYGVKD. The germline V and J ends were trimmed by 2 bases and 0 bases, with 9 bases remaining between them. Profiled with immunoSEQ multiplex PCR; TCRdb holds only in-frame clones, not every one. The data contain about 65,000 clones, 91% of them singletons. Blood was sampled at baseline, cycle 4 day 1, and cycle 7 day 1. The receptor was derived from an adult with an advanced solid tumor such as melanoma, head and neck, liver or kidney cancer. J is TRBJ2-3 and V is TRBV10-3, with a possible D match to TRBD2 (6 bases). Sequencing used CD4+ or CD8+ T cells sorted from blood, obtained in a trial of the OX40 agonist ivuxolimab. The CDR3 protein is CAISEAGHSTDTQYF. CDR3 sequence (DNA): TGTGCCATCAGTGAGGCGGGGCACAGCACAGATACGCAGTATTTT.